The 12 T cell receptor beta chains below all came from one sample that was sequenced in a study of blood T cell repertoires in COVID-19 (dated by TCRdb to about 2020). The method behind the library was the immunoSEQ multiplex PCR assay. Held by TCRdb, this immuneACCESS table contains in-frame sequences only and omits some clones. Under half of the omission traces to an unresolved V gene where checked; the cause of the rest is unknown. The sample table contains 150,000 to 200,000 clones; only one count was recorded for more than 75% of them. 2.5% of the sample comes from the top ten. The sequenced sample consisted of peripheral blood. These receptors originate from a middle-aged man with active or convalescent COVID-19.

This clone turned up a few times. The rearrangement links TRBV27 to TRBJ2-6; 8 nucleotides align to TRBD1. The V and J ends lost 6 bases and 0 bases, in that order; junction bases with no gene match: 13. The germline V gene has CDR1 MNHEY and CDR2 SMNVEV (reference sequence). The CDR3 is 19 amino acids. CDR3 bases: TGTGCCAGCAGGAAGGATGGGACAGGATTTAGCTCTGGGGCCAACGTCCTGACTTTC. This encodes CASRKDGTGFSSGANVLTF.

This chain uses TRBV9 with TRBJ2-1; perhaps TRBD2 as D (5 bases). V dropped 3 bases and J dropped 0 bases, with 7 bases sitting between them. The germline gives CDR1 SGDLS, CDR2 YYNGEE. This CDR3 is built from 14 residues. The CDR3 region is CASSERSSYNEQFF. The CDR3 DNA is TGTGCCAGCAGCGAGCGGAGCTCCTACAATGAGCAGTTCTTC.

J is TRBJ1-1 and V is TRBV19; no clear D gene. This CDR3 spans 14 amino acids. Trimming removed 5 bases at V and 3 bases at J, with 13 bases between. Per the germline V gene, CDR1 is LNHDA and CDR2 is SQIVND (reference sequence). The CDR3 region is CASSFLVGDTEAFF. The CDR3 region has the DNA TGTGCCAGTAGTTTCCTTGTGGGAGACACTGAAGCTTTCTTT.

The rearrangement joins TRBV27 to TRBJ1-6; a weak D match, TRBD1 (5 bases). The ends were cut back, 5 bases at V and 9 bases at J, with 20 bases in the middle. The germline V gene has CDR1 MNHEY and CDR2 SMNVEV (reference sequence). The CDR3 totals 16 residues. CDR3 sequence reads: CASSPAVVGEGSPLHF. The CDR3 region has the DNA TGTGCCAGCAGTCCGGCGGTCGTGGGGGAGGGTTCACCCCTCCACTTT.

The V call is TRBV7-8, the J call TRBJ1-5; TRBD1 matches at 7 bases. The CDR3 runs to 17 residues. Germline V gene data show CDR1 as SGHVS and CDR2 as FQNEAQ. Unmatched junction bases numbered 12, after V lost 3 bases and J lost 4 bases. The CDR3 sequence is CASSLALQGVRNQPQHF. The CDR3 DNA follows: TGTGCCAGCAGCTTGGCGCTGCAGGGGGTACGGAATCAGCCCCAGCATTTT.

V usage is TRBV19 and J usage is TRBJ1-1; D is perhaps TRBD1 (6 bases). The ends were cut back, 3 bases at V and 1 base at J, with 12 bases in the middle. The CDR3 extends over 15 amino acids. CDR1 and CDR2 from the germline V gene are LNHDA and SQIVND (reference sequence). The CDR3 protein is CASSIQGPQNTEAFF. The CDR3 DNA is TGTGCCAGTAGTATCCAGGGGCCCCAGAACACTGAAGCTTTCTTT.

The chain has TRBV23-1 and TRBJ2-1; D possibly corresponds to TRBD1 (5 bases). TRBV23-1 is known as an ORF, though its function is uncertain. This CDR3 is 15 amino acids long. V gave up 5 bases and J gave up 3 bases, with 14 bases separating them. CDR3 in amino acids: CASSYPRQLYNEQFF. In nucleotides, the CDR3 is TGCGCCAGCAGTTACCCGCGACAGCTCTACAATGAGCAGTTCTTC.

A note on this clone: Other DNA sequences from this sample encode an identical CDR3 as well. This chain joins TRBV28 and TRBJ2-6; D unclear. The CDR3 sequence is 14 residues long. Germline values: CDR1 MDHEN, CDR2 SYDVKM. V dropped 4 bases and J dropped 0 bases, with 4 bases sitting between them. The CDR3 sequence is CASSSGSGANVLTF. Here the CDR3 DNA reads TGTGCCAGCAGTTCGGGCTCTGGGGCCAACGTCCTGACTTTC.

On this clone: Distinct nucleotide sequences in the sample also encode this CDR3. The chain is built from TRBV5-1 and TRBJ2-5, with TRBD1 matching 7 bases. CDR1 is SGHRS, CDR2 YFSETQ, per germline. The CDR3 contains 14 residues. J was trimmed by 1 base and V by 4 bases; bases with no gene match: 4. In DNA form, the CDR3 reads TGCGCCAGCAGCCCGGGACAGCCCCAAGAGACCCAGTACTTC. Translation gives CASSPGQPQETQYF.

With respect to this clone: Other nucleotide sequences from this sample produce the same CDR3. CDR3 in amino acids: CASSPTGSYGYTF. The CDR3, as DNA: TGTGCCAGCAGCCCCACTGGGAGCTATGGCTACACCTTC. This chain joins TRBV7-3 and TRBJ1-2; D gene unclear. Per germline, CDR1 SGHTA and CDR2 FQGTGA. This CDR3 spans 13 amino acids. The ends were cut back, 5 bases at V and 4 bases at J, with 11 bases in the middle.

CDR3 DNA sequence: TGTGCCTGGAGTGTAGCGGGACAGGGGGCGAGAAGCAATCAGCCCCAGCATTTT. This translates into CAWSVAGQGARSNQPQHF. The V gene is TRBV30, the J gene TRBJ1-5; 12 bases agree with TRBD1. The CDR3 consists of 18 residues. Trimming at V came to 0 bases and at J to 1 base, leaving 7 bases not matched to a gene. CDR1 and CDR2 (germline): GTSNPN, SVGIG (reference sequence).

This chain joins TRBV5-1 and TRBJ1-1, with 10 bases fitting TRBD1. The CDR3 runs to 15 residues. V lost 1 base to trimming and J lost 1 base; unmatched junction nucleotides: 1. The germline gives CDR1 SGHRS, CDR2 YFSETQ. This CDR3 reads CASSLRTGGNTEAFF. DNA for the CDR3: TGCGCCAGCAGCTTGCGGACAGGGGGGAACACTGAAGCTTTCTTT.